One and the same sample provided the 29 T cell receptor beta chains below, sequenced in a study of regulatory T cells in long-lasting Graves disease. The sample's time point: newly diagnosed GD, antithyroid drugs for less than 3 months. The TCR library was prepared using RNA isolated from PBMCs. Building of the TCR beta libraries involved iRepertoire HTBI primers and Arm-PCR of CDR3 regions. In TCRdb, the multiplex PCR reads were re-called with MiXCR into one record per CDR3 protein. The table shows 560,000 or so distinct CDR3 sequences, with 16% occurring only once. These same records also appear under a second study, on T cells in Graves' hyperthyroidism and ophthalmopathy.

Specimen: peripheral blood mononuclear cells (PBMCs), collected at new diagnosis, from a patient treated with antithyroid drugs. These receptors were obtained from a man aged 18 to 35 with Graves disease.

This clonotype came up a few times. V gene TRBV7-3 combines with J gene TRBJ2-2; possible D gene TRBD2, 9 bases. Germline V gene data show CDR1 as SGHTA and CDR2 as FQGTGA. The V gene lost 5 bases and the J gene lost 4 bases, with 17 bases spanning the gap. The CDR3 length is 16 residues. The CDR3 sequence: CASSPPSGTGTGELFF. The CDR3 region has the DNA TGTGCCAGCAGCCCTCCTAGCGGGACAGGCACCGGGGAGCTGTTTTTT.

This clonotype was seen more than once but under ten times. The rearrangement links TRBV5-1 to TRBJ1-2; the match to TRBD1 covers 7 bases. CDR1 is SGHRS, CDR2 YFSETQ, per germline. The CDR3 runs 14 residues. Trimming cost V 3 bases and J 7 bases; bases outside gene matches: 9. The CDR3 bases are TGCGCCAGCAGCTCACTACAGGGGTTGAGTGGCTACACCTTC. As protein: CASSSLQGLSGYTF.

This clonotype was detected ten times or more. The chain is built from TRBV28 and TRBJ2-2, with TRBD2 matching over 9 bases. The ends lost 7 bases at V and 7 bases at J; junction bases unmatched: 10. Germline V lookup: CDR1 MDHEN, CDR2 SYDVKM. This CDR3 is built from 15 residues. Here the CDR3 reads CASTDLAGKDGELFF. Written as DNA, the CDR3 is TGTGCCAGCACCGATCTAGCGGGAAAAGACGGGGAGCTGTTTTTT.

The chain carries TRBV5-5 and TRBJ1-4; D gene uncertain. The CDR3 consists of 14 residues. Trimming stripped 0 bases from V and 4 bases from J, with 7 bases between. In germline, CDR1 is SGHKS, CDR2 YYEKEE (reference sequence). CDR3 sequence (DNA): TGTGCCAGCAGCTTGGGGCAGTATAATGAAAAACTGTTTTTT. Translated, it gives CASSLGQYNEKLFF.

This clonotype has just one count. V gene TRBV6-1 combines with J gene TRBJ2-1; D unclear. Germline V lookup: CDR1 MNHNS, CDR2 SASEGT. The CDR3 contains 15 residues. The V and J ends lost 8 bases and 0 bases respectively, with 14 bases between them. The CDR3 region is CASAYAVSSYNEQFF. The CDR3 nucleotides are TGTGCCAGCGCTTATGCGGTGAGCTCCTACAATGAGCAGTTCTTC.

This clonotype was detected many times. The chain combines TRBV12-3 or TRBV12-4 with TRBJ1-1, with D unclear. Trimming took off 4 bases at V and 0 bases at J, with 9 bases between the two ends. The CDR3 sequence is 14 residues long. The CDR3 sequence is CASSSPFVNTEAFF. The CDR3 DNA reads TGTGCCAGCAGTTCCCCGTTTGTGAACACTGAAGCTTTCTTT.

This clonotype was observed a handful of times. The chain joins TRBV10-3 to TRBJ2-1; TRBD1 agrees at 8 bases. The V and J ends lost 5 bases and 5 bases, in that order; junction bases with no gene match: 2. Germline values: CDR1 ENHRY, CDR2 SYGVKD. CDR3 length: 13 residues. CDR3 sequence reads: CAISWTGNNEQFF. For the CDR3, the DNA is TGTGCCATCAGTTGGACAGGGAACAATGAGCAGTTCTTC.

The chain links TRBV4-1 to TRBJ1-1; 8 positions agree with TRBD1. The CDR3 extends over 17 amino acids. Germline CDR1 reads MGHRA; CDR2 reads YSYEKL. The V gene end was trimmed by 0 bases and the J gene end by 6 bases; junction bases not matched to a gene: 12. The CDR3 coding sequence is TGCGCCAGCAGCCAAGATGGCAGGGGGCGATCGAAAGCTGAAGCTTTCTTT. This encodes CASSQDGRGRSKAEAFF.

This chain joins TRBV7-8 and TRBJ2-5; 16 bases agree with TRBD2. CDR3 length: 16 residues. Germline values: CDR1 SGHVS, CDR2 FQNEAQ. The V and J ends lost 7 bases and 3 bases, in that order; junction bases with no gene match: 5. CDR3 sequence (DNA): TGTGCCAGCAACTGGGGGACTAGCGGGAGGGAAGAGACCCAGTACTTC. It specifies CASNWGTSGREETQYF.

At least ten counts were recorded for this clonotype. The chain recombines TRBV6-9 with TRBJ2-1, with 10 bases fitting TRBD2. With 4 bases clipped from V and 6 bases from J, the junction kept 15 bases outside the gene matches. Germline CDR1 reads MNHGY; CDR2 reads SVAAGI. This CDR3 region has 18 residues. The DNA of the CDR3 is TGTGCCAGCAGTTCCCTTTTTAGCGGGAGGCATGAGACCAATGAGCAGTTCTTC. It encodes CASSSLFSGRHETNEQFF.

The rearrangement joins TRBV9 to TRBJ2-2; the D gene could be TRBD1 or TRBD2 (5 bases each). Germline-derived CDR1 and CDR2 are SGDLS and YYNGEE. Trimming pared 3 bases from V and 7 bases from J, leaving 16 bases between. This CDR3 is 15 amino acids long. CDR3 sequence (DNA): TGTGCCAGCAGCGCGGACACGTCGAGGGGCGGGGAGCTGTTTTTT. As protein: CASSADTSRGGELFF.

This clonotype was counted at least ten times. The rearrangement links TRBV7-3 to TRBJ2-2, with 7 bases lining up with TRBD2. Per the germline V gene, CDR1 is SGHTA and CDR2 is FQGTGA. There are 16 residues in the CDR3. Trimming at V came to 5 bases and at J to 4 bases, leaving 10 bases not matched to a gene. This chain's CDR3 is CASSPSGTRGTGELFF. The CDR3 DNA reads TGTGCCAGCAGCCCTAGCGGAACCCGAGGCACCGGGGAGCTGTTTTTT.

This clonotype was counted at least ten times. This chain uses TRBV2 with TRBJ2-1; 7 bases are a match to TRBD2. This CDR3 region has 16 residues. The V gene end was trimmed by 6 bases and the J gene end by 0 bases; junction bases not matched to a gene: 8. Germline CDR1 is SNHLY and CDR2 is FYNNEI. The CDR3 DNA follows: TGTGCCAGCAGCGTACTAGCGACTAGCTCCTACAATGAGCAGTTCTTC. It yields the protein CASSVLATSSYNEQFF.

This clonotype was seen ten or more times. This rearrangement joins TRBV2 to TRBJ2-1; D might be TRBD2 (6 bases). The length of the CDR3 is 13 residues. With 6 bases removed from V and 5 bases from J, the gap between germline ends came to 11 bases. Germline values: CDR1 SNHLY, CDR2 FYNNEI. For the CDR3, the DNA is TGTGCCAGCAGACTCGGACTAAACAATGAGCAGTTCTTC. Translated, it gives CASRLGLNNEQFF.

This clonotype showed up just a few times. The chain recombines TRBV6-2 or TRBV6-3 with TRBJ1-1; D remains unclear. Between the trimmed V and J ends, which lost 4 bases and 2 bases, there was a span of 17 bases. The CDR3 is 16 amino acids. CDR1 and CDR2 from the germline V gene are MNHEY and SVGEGT. The CDR3 DNA is TGTGCCAGCAGTTCCCCCCCGTCACTCACTAACACTGAAGCTTTCTTT. It encodes CASSSPPSLTNTEAFF.

This clonotype was found many times. J is TRBJ1-5 and V is TRBV12-5; D gene ambiguous. CDR1 LGHNT and CDR2 FRNRAP come from the germline V gene. The CDR3 loop spans 14 amino acids. V lost 7 bases and J 0 bases, leaving 10 bases between the germline ends. CDR3 sequence (DNA): TGTGCTAGTGCCTTCTCGGATAGCAATCAGCCCCAGCATTTT. This gives the protein CASAFSDSNQPQHF.

The rearrangement links TRBV27 to TRBJ2-2; 14 bases align to TRBD2. This CDR3 contains 16 residues. Germline values: CDR1 MNHEY, CDR2 SMNVEV (reference sequence). The V segment lost 5 bases and the J segment 9 bases; nucleotides outside the gene matches: 8. The CDR3 DNA follows: TGTGCCAGCAGTCCACAGGGACTAGCGGGAGCTAGGGAGCTGTTTTTT. This gives the protein CASSPQGLAGARELFF.

The chain employs TRBV30 and TRBJ2-4; no clear D gene. This CDR3 is built from 16 residues. Germline loops: CDR1 GTSNPN, CDR2 SVGIG (reference sequence). The V gene lost 0 bases and the J gene lost 0 bases, with 12 bases spanning the gap. The DNA for the CDR3 is TGTGCCTGGAGTGTACATATGGCTATAGCCAAAAACATTCAGTACTTC. Translation: CAWSVHMAIAKNIQYF.

This clonotype appeared many times. V and J are TRBV3-1 and TRBJ2-2; no firm D call. V lost 0 bases, J lost 6 bases, and 2 bases lay in between. In germline, CDR1 is LGHDT, CDR2 YNNKEL (reference sequence). CDR3 length: 12 residues. CDR3 sequence: CASSQDPGELFF. The CDR3 DNA sequence: TGTGCCAGCAGCCAAGATCCCGGGGAGCTGTTTTTT.

The chain has TRBV10-2 and TRBJ2-5, with D tentatively TRBD2 (5 bases). Germline V lookup: CDR1 WSHSY, CDR2 SAAADI. CDR3 length: 12 amino acids. Trimming took 7 bases from V and 9 from J, leaving 15 bases between them. CDR3 loop: CASTDPLGAQYF. The CDR3 nucleotides read TGCGCCAGCACTGATCCTCTCGGGGCCCAGTACTTC.

The chain couples TRBV9 to TRBJ2-5, with 10 bases identical to TRBD2. Germline CDR1 and CDR2: SGDLS and YYNGEE. The length of the CDR3 is 13 residues. The ends lost 5 bases at V and 5 bases at J; junction bases unmatched: 3. This CDR3 is CASRASGSETQYF. The CDR3 DNA is TGTGCCAGCAGAGCTAGCGGGAGTGAGACCCAGTACTTC.

The sample holds many counts of this clonotype. This chain connects TRBV7-9 to TRBJ2-3, with a tentative D call TRBD2 (5 bases). The CDR3 runs 16 residues. CDR1 is SEHNR and CDR2 is FQNEAQ in the germline V gene (reference sequence). V lost 5 bases and J lost 3, with 18 bases in between. The CDR3 here is CASSPRRGTETDTQYF. CDR3 in DNA: TGTGCCAGCAGCCCCCGCCGGGGTACGGAGACAGATACGCAGTATTTT.

In its sample, this clonotype was seen many times. The chain links TRBV2 to TRBJ1-1; D ambiguous. The CDR3 is made up of 12 amino acids. Germline CDR1 is SNHLY and CDR2 is FYNNEI. V lost 7 bases to trimming and J lost 1 base, with 7 bases between them. CDR3 sequence reads: CASTTGNTEAFF. In nucleotides, the CDR3 is TGTGCCAGCACGACTGGGAACACTGAAGCTTTCTTT.

This clonotype appeared a few times. The V call is TRBV7-9, the J call TRBJ2-2, with 8 positions matching TRBD2. The V gene end was trimmed by 5 bases and the J gene end by 4 bases; junction bases not matched to a gene: 9. Per germline, CDR1 SEHNR and CDR2 FQNEAQ (reference sequence). The CDR3 runs to 16 residues. In nucleotides, the CDR3 is TGTGCCAGCAGCCGGGGACTGGCGGGAGGCACCGGGGAGCTGTTTTTT. This gives the protein CASSRGLAGGTGELFF.

This clonotype was detected ten times or more. J is TRBJ2-3 and V is TRBV28; 8 positions agree with TRBD1. Germline CDR1 is MDHEN and CDR2 is SYDVKM. The CDR3 sequence is 17 residues long. Unmatched junction bases numbered 8, after V lost 3 bases and J lost 0 bases. DNA of the CDR3: TGTGCCAGCAGTTTGGGTCTGGGGACAGGTAGCACAGATACGCAGTATTTT. Translation gives CASSLGLGTGSTDTQYF.

This chain uses TRBV3-1 with TRBJ2-1; D uncertain. This CDR3 comprises 11 residues. Looked up from germline, CDR1 is LGHDT and CDR2 is YNNKEL (reference sequence). Trimming removed 4 bases from V and 7 bases from J, with 5 bases in between. The CDR3: CASSRVNEQFF. In DNA, the CDR3 is TGTGCCAGCAGCCGGGTTAATGAGCAGTTCTTC.

This clonotype has only a few counts. The chain employs TRBV27 and TRBJ2-1; 9 bases are shared with TRBD2. CDR1 is MNHEY, CDR2 SMNVEV, per germline (reference sequence). V trimming: 3 bases; J trimming: 4 bases; junction bases outside the gene matches: 4. The CDR3 totals 15 residues. CDR3 coding DNA: TGTGCCAGCAGTTTGATACTAGCGGGTTACAATGAGCAGTTCTTC. Its protein product is CASSLILAGYNEQFF.

This clonotype was recorded a few times. The chain joins TRBV9 to TRBJ1-6; D perhaps matches TRBD1 (6 bases). Germline loops: CDR1 SGDLS, CDR2 YYNGEE. V shed 3 bases and J shed 8 bases, with 12 bases lying between them. The CDR3 loop spans 14 amino acids. Here the CDR3 DNA reads TGTGCCAGCAGCGAGCAGGGGAGGGATTCACCCCTCCACTTT. Translating it yields CASSEQGRDSPLHF.

This clonotype was seen ten or more times. This chain connects TRBV20-1 to TRBJ2-7; 8 positions match TRBD2. Germline CDR1 and CDR2: DFQATT and SNEGSKA (reference sequence). This CDR3 spans 15 amino acids. V dropped 8 bases and J dropped 5; count of bases not matched to a gene: 17. CDR3 residues: CSSSGLQRESHEQYF. The CDR3 DNA sequence: TGCAGTTCCAGTGGTCTTCAGCGGGAGTCCCACGAGCAGTACTTC.